This TCR beta chain was recovered during a study of CD8+ T cells in alopecia areata. Broader study findings: For lesional scalp, especially alopecia totalis/universalis, clonality was higher than in normal scalp.

V shed 6 bases and J 2 bases; nucleotides not matched to a gene: 10. CDR3 size: 15 residues. Germline values: CDR1 GTSNPN, CDR2 SVGIG (reference sequence). RNA, once extracted, was reverse transcribed into cDNA for use as the sequencing template. Here immunoSEQ multiplex PCR was the method, and the copy in TCRdb shows in-frame clones only, minus some. Among 140,000 or so clones listed, around 51% were seen once. This clone has just one count. Its antigen is unknown. The sample consisted of CD4+ T cells sorted from blood, taken at week 0. V gene TRBV30 combines with J gene TRBJ1-3; 7 positions match TRBD1. This TCR derives from a human donor with alopecia areata. CDR3 sequence (DNA): TGTGCCTGTACTAATACAGGGGAGCCTGGAAACACCATATATTTT. As protein: CACTNTGEPGNTIYF.